The 28 T cell receptor beta chains in this list originate from one sample, sequenced in a study of T cells after yellow fever vaccination. TCRdb reanalysed the 5' RACE reads using MiXCR and keeps one entry per CDR3 protein. The data show 150,000 or so distinct CDR3 sequences, approximately 6.7% seen once. This specimen was CD4+ T cells sorted from PBMCs, taken about 5 days after the first yellow fever vaccination. Receptor source: a man aged 18 to 30 who received the YFV17D yellow fever vaccine.

This clonotype was found many times. This chain links TRBV19 with TRBJ2-1; D unresolved. The CDR3 loop spans 13 amino acids. In germline, CDR1 is LNHDA, CDR2 SQIVND (reference sequence). V shed 1 base and J shed 4 bases, with 5 bases lying between them. The CDR3 protein is CASSIGAYNEQFF. The CDR3 bases are TGTGCCAGTAGTATAGGGGCATACAATGAGCAGTTCTTC.

In its sample, this clonotype was seen many times. The V and J genes are TRBV5-4 and TRBJ2-2, with unresolved D. From germline, CDR1 is SGHNT and CDR2 YYREEE (reference sequence). V lost 0 bases and J lost 2, with 11 bases in between. The CDR3 has 16 amino acids. The CDR3 reads CASSLGSLGNTGELFF. DNA of the CDR3: TGTGCCAGCAGCTTGGGTTCCCTTGGAAACACCGGGGAGCTGTTTTTT.

This clonotype was seen repeatedly, ten times or more. This chain links TRBV2 with TRBJ1-6; a possible D gene is TRBD1 (5 bases). V was shortened by 2 bases and J by 9 bases, with 11 bases between the two germline ends. The CDR3 loop spans 14 amino acids. Germline V CDR1 and CDR2: SNHLY, FYNNEI. The CDR3 is CASSEPSGGSPLHF. The CDR3 coding sequence is TGTGCCAGCAGTGAACCTTCGGGGGGTTCACCCCTCCACTTT.

Of note for this clonotype: This may be a read error, as it is one base from a much larger clone. The chain uses TRBV6-2 or TRBV6-3 and TRBJ1-5, with D possibly TRBD1 on 5 matching bases. CDR1 MNHEY and CDR2 SVGEGT come from the germline V gene. The CDR3 extends over 15 amino acids. In nucleotides, the CDR3 is TGTGCCAGCGGAACTTACAGGATTAGCAATCAGCCCCATCATTTT. It encodes CASGTYRISNQPHHF.

The chain employs TRBV2 and TRBJ1-2, with unresolved D. This CDR3 has 12 residues. Germline CDR1 and CDR2: SNHLY and FYNNEI. The ends were cut back, 6 bases at V and 2 bases at J, with 7 bases in the middle. The CDR3 sequence is CASRAENYGYTF. The CDR3 DNA reads as TGTGCCAGCAGGGCAGAGAACTATGGCTACACCTTC.

This clonotype was observed many times. The rearrangement uses TRBV4-3 and TRBJ1-1; no clear D. V lost 0 bases, J lost 2 bases, and 10 bases lay in between. Germline values: CDR1 LGHNA, CDR2 YSLEER. CDR3 length: 15 amino acids. This CDR3 reads CASSQEGLVNTEAFF. In DNA form, the CDR3 reads TGCGCCAGCAGCCAAGAGGGATTGGTCAACACTGAAGCTTTCTTT.

The V gene is TRBV12-3 or TRBV12-4, the J gene TRBJ1-5; weak D call: TRBD1 (5 bases). The CDR3 consists of 15 residues. With 11 bases removed from V and 3 bases from J, the gap between germline ends came to 20 bases. The CDR3 nucleotides read TGTGCCGAGGGACGCAACCCCCCCAACAATCAGCCCCAGCATTTT. As protein: CAEGRNPPNNQPQHF.

This clonotype has more than one count but fewer than ten. The chain couples TRBV6-6 to TRBJ2-1, with 8 bases matching TRBD1. J gave up 15 bases and V 6 bases, and 10 bases lay outside the gene matches. This CDR3 contains 12 residues. Germline CDR1 is MNHNY and CDR2 is SVGAGI (reference sequence). The CDR3 DNA sequence: TGTGCCAGCAGCCTCCCGGCAGGGGGCCGGTTCTTC. This codes for CASSLPAGGRFF.

This clonotype was detected many times. The V gene is TRBV3-1, the J gene TRBJ1-1; D is perhaps TRBD1 (5 bases). This CDR3 is built from 14 residues. From germline, CDR1 is LGHDT and CDR2 YNNKEL (reference sequence). Deletions cut 1 base from V and 1 base from J, with 7 bases between. CDR3 coding DNA: TGTGCCAGCAGCCAAGTGGGGGGGAACACTGAAGCTTTCTTT. Encoded protein: CASSQVGGNTEAFF.

The rearrangement joins TRBV5-1 to TRBJ2-5, with 8 nucleotides matching TRBD2. V lost 4 bases to trimming and J lost 3 bases; unmatched junction nucleotides: 5. CDR1 is SGHRS, CDR2 YFSETQ, per germline. CDR3 size: 14 residues. CDR3 bases: TGCGCCAGCAGCCTCGGGACTAGTAAAGAGACCCAGTACTTC. It encodes CASSLGTSKETQYF.

This clonotype appeared many times. The chain uses TRBV6-2 or TRBV6-3 and TRBJ2-1; perhaps TRBD2 as D (5 bases). CDR3 length: 12 residues. Trimming removed 8 bases from V and 0 bases from J, with 5 bases in between. The germline V gene has CDR1 MNHEY and CDR2 SVGEGT. The CDR3: CASGSSYNEQFF. CDR3 coding DNA: TGTGCCAGCGGGAGCTCCTACAATGAGCAGTTCTTC.

The table lists this clonotype with many counts. This chain joins TRBV4-1 and TRBJ2-6; TRBD2 matches 8 bases. V gave up 4 bases and J gave up 0 bases; unmatched junction bases: 5. There are 17 residues in the CDR3. Germline lookup yields CDR1 MGHRA and CDR2 YSYEKL. The CDR3 loop reads CASSPRGRSSGANVLTF. The DNA of the CDR3 is TGCGCCAGCAGCCCCCGCGGGAGGTCCTCTGGGGCCAACGTCCTGACTTTC.

Comment on this clonotype: Since a much larger clone is just one base distant, this may be a read error. V usage is TRBV5-1 and J usage is TRBJ2-3; D tentatively fits TRBD1 or TRBD2 (7 bases each). The CDR3 spans 14 residues. Per the germline V gene, CDR1 is SGHRS and CDR2 is YFSETQ. Trimming took 5 bases from V and 4 from J, leaving 14 bases between them. Here the CDR3 reads CASRQGRASDTQYF. The CDR3 DNA follows: TGCGCCAGCAGACAGGGGAGGGCCTCAGATACGCAGTATTTT.

This clonotype was observed a handful of times. The chain recombines TRBV2 with TRBJ2-3, with D possibly being TRBD2 (5 bases). This CDR3 contains 14 residues. Per germline, CDR1 SNHLY and CDR2 FYNNEI. Trimming left V 6 bases short and J 1 base short, with 11 bases between. The CDR3 nucleotides read TGTGCCAGCAGCCGAGGGATGCGCACAGATACGCAGTATTTT. Its translation is CASSRGMRTDTQYF.

Only a few counts were recorded for this clonotype. In DNA, the CDR3 is TGCGCCAGCATCCGACCCACACCCTCTGGAAACACCATATATTTT. Protein: CASIRPTPSGNTIYF. This chain uses TRBV23-1 with TRBJ1-3; the D is unclear. TRBV23-1 carries the ORF label, with uncertain function. Trimming pared 7 bases from V and 0 bases from J, leaving 13 bases between. The CDR3 spans 15 residues.

This clonotype has ten or more counts. The rearrangement links TRBV5-1 to TRBJ1-6, with a tentative D call TRBD1 (5 bases). This CDR3 spans 14 amino acids. Germline V CDR1 and CDR2: SGHRS, YFSETQ. V lost 0 bases, J lost 12 bases, and 13 bases lay in between. CDR3 protein: CASSLGQRQEPLHF. The CDR3 nucleotides read TGCGCCAGCAGCTTGGGACAGCGGCAGGAACCCCTCCACTTT. The whole variable domain, remainder taken from reference TRBV5-1 and TRBJ1-6, is KAGVTQTPRYLIKTRGQQVTLSCSPISGHRSVSWYQQTPGQGLQFLFEYFSETQRNKGNFPGRFSGRQFSNSRSEMNVSTLELGDSALYLCASSLGQRQEPLHFGNGTRLTVT.

V gene TRBV6-2 or TRBV6-3 combines with J gene TRBJ2-1; D remains unclear. Germline CDR1 reads MNHEY; CDR2 reads SVGEGT. Trimming took 2 bases from V and 3 from J, leaving 11 bases between them. This CDR3 contains 15 residues. CDR3 coding DNA: TGTGCCAGCAGTTACGGACCCCCAGGCTACAATGAGCAGTTCTTC. Protein product: CASSYGPPGYNEQFF.

In this sample, this clonotype turned up many times. This chain uses TRBV15 with TRBJ2-4, with D possibly matching TRBD2 (6 bases). The CDR3 contains 14 residues. V was shortened by 8 bases and J by 8 bases, with 19 bases between the two germline ends. Germline loops: CDR1 LNHNV, CDR2 YYDKDF (reference sequence). The CDR3 region has the DNA TGTGCCACCGGCCGTGGGGCGGGGCCGGACATTCAGTACTTC. Amino acid sequence: CATGRGAGPDIQYF.

Here the CDR3 reads CASSLVRSSPLHF. CDR3 DNA: TGTGCCAGCAGCTTAGTGAGGTCTTCACCCCTCCACTTT. V and J are TRBV7-2 and TRBJ1-6; D gene ambiguous. CDR1 and CDR2 (germline): SGHTA, FQGNSA. V was shortened by 1 base and J by 9 bases, with 7 bases between the two germline ends. There are 13 residues in the CDR3.

In this sample, this clonotype turned up a few times. This chain uses TRBV4-1 with TRBJ2-2; 11 nucleotides match TRBD2. Looked up from germline, CDR1 is MGHRA and CDR2 is YSYEKL. V trimming: 1 base; J trimming: 7 bases; junction bases outside the gene matches: 5. This CDR3 is built from 16 residues. This CDR3 is CASSQGYGLAGGELFF. DNA of the CDR3: TGCGCCAGCAGCCAAGGTTACGGACTAGCGGGCGGGGAGCTGTTTTTT.

This clonotype occurred many times. The CDR3 DNA follows: TGTGCCAGCAGCCCGACATATTCCGATACGCAGTATTTT. It codes for CASSPTYSDTQYF. J is TRBJ2-3 and V is TRBV7-3, with unresolved D. Germline CDR1 is SGHTA and CDR2 is FQGTGA. CDR3 length equals 13 residues. V was cut by 5 bases and J by 6 bases, with 12 bases left in between.

This clonotype has more than one count but fewer than ten. The genes are TRBV10-3 and TRBJ2-4; D is unresolved. Trimming shortened V by 3 bases and J by 6 bases, and 6 bases separated the two germline ends. CDR1 ENHRY and CDR2 SYGVKD come from the germline V gene. The CDR3 contains 12 residues. This chain's CDR3 is CAISDTGNIQYF. As DNA, the CDR3 is TGTGCCATCAGTGACACGGGAAACATTCAGTACTTC.

This clonotype occurred many times. This sequence joins TRBV5-1 and TRBJ1-5; TRBD1 aligns across 9 bases. The CDR3 totals 17 residues. V trimming: 7 bases; J trimming: 1 base; junction bases outside the gene matches: 12. Per germline, CDR1 SGHRS and CDR2 YFSETQ. The CDR3 DNA sequence: TGCGCCAGCGAACGGACAGGGGAAGGAGAAAGCAATCAGCCCCAGCATTTT. Protein product: CASERTGEGESNQPQHF.

Regarding this clonotype: Given a much more abundant clone one base away, this may be a read error. The rearrangement links TRBV29-1 to TRBJ2-1; a weak D match, TRBD1 (6 bases). Germline values: CDR1 SQVTM, CDR2 ANQGSEA. The germline V and J ends were trimmed by 6 bases and 9 bases, with 18 bases remaining between them. CDR3 length: 13 residues. In nucleotides, the CDR3 is TGCAGCGTCGAATATAGGGTCAGGGGTGAGCAGTTCTTC. Translated, it gives CSVEYRVRGEQFF.

This clonotype was observed at least ten times. This chain connects TRBV5-1 to TRBJ2-5, with 7 bases matching TRBD1. Germline-derived CDR1 and CDR2 are SGHRS and YFSETQ. The V gene end was trimmed by 5 bases and the J gene end by 0 bases; junction bases not matched to a gene: 4. The CDR3 spans 14 residues. CDR3 nucleotides: TGCGCCAGCAGGTCGGGACAGAACCAAGAGACCCAGTACTTC. This gives the protein CASRSGQNQETQYF.

J is TRBJ1-5 and V is TRBV19; 11 nucleotides align to TRBD1. The CDR3 totals 14 residues. Germline trimming cut 8 bases from V and 5 bases from J; bases unmatched to any gene: 5. From germline, CDR1 is LNHDA and CDR2 SQIVND (reference sequence). The CDR3 reads CASGGTGGYQPQHF. In DNA form, the CDR3 reads TGTGCCAGTGGGGGGACAGGGGGGTATCAGCCCCAGCATTTT.

This clonotype appeared many times. The rearrangement uses TRBV7-9 and TRBJ2-6, with D possibly TRBD1 on 5 matching bases. The length of the CDR3 is 17 residues. With 4 bases removed from V and 5 bases from J, the gap between germline ends came to 18 bases. Per germline, CDR1 SEHNR and CDR2 FQNEAQ (reference sequence). CDR3 residues: CASSSLDRQGRANVLTF. For the CDR3, the DNA is TGTGCCAGCAGCTCCTTGGATAGGCAGGGTAGGGCCAACGTCCTGACTTTC.

The chain couples TRBV3-1 to TRBJ1-5; D unclear. V lost 0 bases, J lost 5 bases, and 5 bases lay in between. The CDR3 covers 13 residues. The germline CDR1 and CDR2 sequences are LGHDT and YNNKEL (reference sequence). CDR3 amino acids: CASSQDPDQPQHF. The CDR3 DNA follows: TGTGCCAGCAGCCAAGATCCAGATCAGCCCCAGCATTTT.